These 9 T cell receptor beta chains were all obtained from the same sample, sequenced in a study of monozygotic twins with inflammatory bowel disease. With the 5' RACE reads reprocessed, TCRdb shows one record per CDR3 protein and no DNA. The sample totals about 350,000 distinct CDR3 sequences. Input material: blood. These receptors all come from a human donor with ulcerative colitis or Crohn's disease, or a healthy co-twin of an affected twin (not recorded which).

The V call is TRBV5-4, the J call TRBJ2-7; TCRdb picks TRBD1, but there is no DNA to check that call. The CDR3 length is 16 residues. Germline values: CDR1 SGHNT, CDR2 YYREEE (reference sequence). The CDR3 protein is CASSFGGQLSSYEQYF.

CDR3 amino acids: CASRLSGTNEQYF. The chain carries TRBV27 and TRBJ2-7; TCRdb indicates TRBD1, and absent DNA this call remains unverified. Germline CDR1 MNHEY, CDR2 SMNVEV (reference sequence). CDR3 length equals 13 residues.

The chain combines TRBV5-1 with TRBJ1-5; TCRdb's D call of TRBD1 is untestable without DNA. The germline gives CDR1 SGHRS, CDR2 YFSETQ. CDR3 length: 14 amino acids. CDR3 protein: CASCRGVLNQPQHF.

The CDR3 reads CSGGLAANNEQFF. The chain carries TRBV29-1 and TRBJ2-1; as DNA is missing, the TRBD2 call by TCRdb cannot be tested. This CDR3 has 13 amino acids. Germline V gene data show CDR1 as SQVTM and CDR2 as ANQGSEA.

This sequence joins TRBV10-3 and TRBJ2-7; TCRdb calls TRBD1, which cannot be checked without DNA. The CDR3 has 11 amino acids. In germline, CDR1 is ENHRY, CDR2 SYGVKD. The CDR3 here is CAISGSGEQYF.

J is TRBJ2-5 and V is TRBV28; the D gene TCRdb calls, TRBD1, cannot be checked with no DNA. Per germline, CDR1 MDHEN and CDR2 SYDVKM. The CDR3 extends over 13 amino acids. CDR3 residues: CASRTTGKETQYF.

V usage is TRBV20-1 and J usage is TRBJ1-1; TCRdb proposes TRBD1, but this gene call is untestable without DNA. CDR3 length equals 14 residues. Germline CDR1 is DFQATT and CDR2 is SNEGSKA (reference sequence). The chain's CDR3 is CSAREGQGAKEAFF.

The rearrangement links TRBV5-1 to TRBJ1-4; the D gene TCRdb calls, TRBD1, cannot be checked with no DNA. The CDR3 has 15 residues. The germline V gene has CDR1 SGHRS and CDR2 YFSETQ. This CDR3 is CASSPNQGAREKLFF.

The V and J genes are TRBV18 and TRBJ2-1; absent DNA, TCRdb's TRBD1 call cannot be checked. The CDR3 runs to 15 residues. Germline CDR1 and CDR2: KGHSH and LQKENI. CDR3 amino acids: CASSPGGAPLNEQFF.